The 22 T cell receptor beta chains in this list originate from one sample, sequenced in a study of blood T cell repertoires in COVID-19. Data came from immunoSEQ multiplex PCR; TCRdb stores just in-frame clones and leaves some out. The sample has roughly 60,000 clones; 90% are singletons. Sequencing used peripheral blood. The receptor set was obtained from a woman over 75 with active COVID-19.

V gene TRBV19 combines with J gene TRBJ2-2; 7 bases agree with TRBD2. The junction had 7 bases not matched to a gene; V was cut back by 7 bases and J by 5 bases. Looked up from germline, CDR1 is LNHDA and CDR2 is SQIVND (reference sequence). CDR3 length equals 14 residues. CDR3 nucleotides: TGTGCCAGTATTCCCCTCGGGAGGACCGGGGAGCTGTTTTTT. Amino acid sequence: CASIPLGRTGELFF.

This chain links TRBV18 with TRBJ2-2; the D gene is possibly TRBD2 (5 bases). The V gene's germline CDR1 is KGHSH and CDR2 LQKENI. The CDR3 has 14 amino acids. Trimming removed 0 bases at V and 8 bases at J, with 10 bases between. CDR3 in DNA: TGTGCCAGCTCACCACCCCAGCGGACTGGGGAGCTGTTTTTT. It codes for CASSPPQRTGELFF.

Here the CDR3 reads CASSHGRGSGYGYTF. DNA for the CDR3: TGCGCCAGCAGTCACGGGCGGGGTTCCGGCTATGGCTACACCTTC. V is TRBV4-1 and J is TRBJ1-2; D gene ambiguous. Trimming removed 6 bases at V and 4 bases at J, with 18 bases between. The CDR3 spans 15 residues. Germline V gene sequence: CDR1 MGHRA, CDR2 YSYEKL.

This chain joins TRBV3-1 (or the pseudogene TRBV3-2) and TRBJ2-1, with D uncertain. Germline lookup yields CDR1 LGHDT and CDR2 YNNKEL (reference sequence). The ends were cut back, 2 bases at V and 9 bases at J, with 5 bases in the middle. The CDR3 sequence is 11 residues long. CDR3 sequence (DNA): TGTGCCAGCAGCCAATTGCGTGAGCAGTTCTTC. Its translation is CASSQLREQFF.

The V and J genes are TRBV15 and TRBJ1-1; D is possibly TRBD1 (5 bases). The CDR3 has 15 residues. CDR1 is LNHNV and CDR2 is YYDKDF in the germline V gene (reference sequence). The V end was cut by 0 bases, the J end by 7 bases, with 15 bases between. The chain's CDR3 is CATSRDLPSGGEAFF. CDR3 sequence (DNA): TGTGCCACCAGCAGAGACCTACCGTCGGGGGGTGAAGCTTTCTTT.

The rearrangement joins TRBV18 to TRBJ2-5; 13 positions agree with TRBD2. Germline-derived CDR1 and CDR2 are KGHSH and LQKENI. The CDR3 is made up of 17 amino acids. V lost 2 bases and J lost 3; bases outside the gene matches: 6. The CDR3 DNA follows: TGTGCCAGCTCACCAGGGACTAGCGGGGCCAACAAAGAGACCCAGTACTTC. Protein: CASSPGTSGANKETQYF.

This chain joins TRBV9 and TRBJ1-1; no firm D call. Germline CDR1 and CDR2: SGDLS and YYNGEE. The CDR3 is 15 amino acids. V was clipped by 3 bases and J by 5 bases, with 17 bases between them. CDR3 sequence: CASSERHSGWTEAFF. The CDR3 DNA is TGTGCCAGCAGCGAAAGGCACTCGGGGTGGACTGAAGCTTTCTTT.

The CDR3 loop is CASSLAGATEAFF. The DNA of the CDR3 is TGTGCCAGCAGCTTGGCTGGGGCTACTGAAGCTTTCTTT. J is TRBJ1-1 and V is TRBV5-6, with D tentatively TRBD1 (5 bases). Trimming took off 0 bases at V and 5 bases at J, with 8 bases between the two ends. Germline-derived CDR1 and CDR2 are SGHDT and YYEEEE. This CDR3 comprises 13 residues.

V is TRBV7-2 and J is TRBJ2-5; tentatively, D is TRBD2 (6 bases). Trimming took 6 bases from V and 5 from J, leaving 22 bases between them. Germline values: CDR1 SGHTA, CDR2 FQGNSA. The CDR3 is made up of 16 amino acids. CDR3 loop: CASRRNVAGFGETQYF. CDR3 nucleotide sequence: TGTGCCAGCAGACGTAATGTGGCGGGATTCGGGGAGACCCAGTACTTC.

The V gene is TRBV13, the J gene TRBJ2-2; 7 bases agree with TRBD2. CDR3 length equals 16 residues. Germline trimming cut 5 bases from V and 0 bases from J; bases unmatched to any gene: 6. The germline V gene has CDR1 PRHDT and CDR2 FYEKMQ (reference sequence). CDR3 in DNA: TGTGCCAGCAGCCCCGGGGACTACTCGAACACCGGGGAGCTGTTTTTT. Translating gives CASSPGDYSNTGELFF.

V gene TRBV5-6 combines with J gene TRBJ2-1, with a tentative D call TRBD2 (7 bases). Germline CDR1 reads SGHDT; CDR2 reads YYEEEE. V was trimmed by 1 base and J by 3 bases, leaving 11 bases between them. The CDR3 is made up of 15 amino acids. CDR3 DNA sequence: TGTGCCAGCAGCTTGTGGCGGGGGCTCTACAATGAGCAGTTCTTC. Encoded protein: CASSLWRGLYNEQFF.

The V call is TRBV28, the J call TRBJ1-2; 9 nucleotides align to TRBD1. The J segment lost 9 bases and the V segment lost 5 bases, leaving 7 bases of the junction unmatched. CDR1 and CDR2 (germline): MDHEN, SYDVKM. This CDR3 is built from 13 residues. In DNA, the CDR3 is TGTGCCAGCAGTAAACAGGGGGCAGGTCGCTACACCTTC. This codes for CASSKQGAGRYTF.

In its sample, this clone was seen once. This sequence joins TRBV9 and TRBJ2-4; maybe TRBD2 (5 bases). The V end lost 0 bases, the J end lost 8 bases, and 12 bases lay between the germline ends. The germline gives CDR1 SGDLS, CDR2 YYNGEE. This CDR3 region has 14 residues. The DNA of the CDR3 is TGTGCCAGCAGCGTAGCTGCAGGAGGCGACATTCAGTACTTC. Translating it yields CASSVAAGGDIQYF.

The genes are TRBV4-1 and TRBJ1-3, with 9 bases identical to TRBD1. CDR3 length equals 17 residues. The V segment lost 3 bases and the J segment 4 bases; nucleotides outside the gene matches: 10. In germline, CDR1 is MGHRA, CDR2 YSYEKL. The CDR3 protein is CASSHARDRDPGNTIYF. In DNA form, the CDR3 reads TGCGCCAGCAGCCATGCGCGGGACAGGGATCCCGGAAACACCATATATTTT.

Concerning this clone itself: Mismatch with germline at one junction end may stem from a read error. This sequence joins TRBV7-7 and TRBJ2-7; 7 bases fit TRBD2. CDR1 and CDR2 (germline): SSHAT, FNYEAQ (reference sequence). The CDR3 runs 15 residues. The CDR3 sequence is CASSLRSSGEYEQYF. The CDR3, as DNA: TGTGCTAGCAGCTTGAGGTCTAGCGGTGAATACGAGCAGTACTTC.

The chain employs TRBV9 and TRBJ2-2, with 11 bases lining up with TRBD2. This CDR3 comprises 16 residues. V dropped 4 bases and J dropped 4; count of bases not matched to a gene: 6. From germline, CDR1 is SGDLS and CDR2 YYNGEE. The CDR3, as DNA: TGTGCCAGCAGCACCGGGACTAGCGGTAGCACCGGGGAGCTGTTTTTT. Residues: CASSTGTSGSTGELFF. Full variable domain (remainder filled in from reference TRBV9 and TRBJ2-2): DSGVTQTPKHLITATGQRVTLRCSPRSGDLSVYWYQQSLDQGLQFLIQYYNGEERAKGNILERFSAQQFPDLHSELNLSSLELGDSALYFCASSTGTSGSTGELFFGEGSRLTVL.

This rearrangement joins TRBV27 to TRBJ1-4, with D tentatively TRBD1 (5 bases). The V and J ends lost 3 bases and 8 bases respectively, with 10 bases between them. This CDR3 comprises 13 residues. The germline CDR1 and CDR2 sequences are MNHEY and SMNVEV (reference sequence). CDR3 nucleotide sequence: TGTGCCAGCAGTTTTATCCAGGGAGAAAAACTGTTTTTT. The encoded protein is CASSFIQGEKLFF.

Written as DNA, the CDR3 is TGTGCTAGTTCAGTCGATAATCAGCCCCAGCATTTT. It codes for CASSVDNQPQHF. The chain is built from TRBV12-5 and TRBJ1-5; D uncertain. The CDR3 spans 12 residues. V dropped 8 bases and J dropped 4 bases, with 9 bases sitting between them. CDR1 and CDR2 (germline): LGHNT, FRNRAP. Based on the CDR3 plus reference TRBV12-5 and TRBJ1-5, the full variable domain is DARVTQTPRHKVTEMGQEVTMRCQPILGHNTVFWYRQTMMQGLELLAYFRNRAPLDDSGMPKDRFSAEMPDATLATLKIQPSEPRDSAVYFCASSVDNQPQHFGDGTRLSIL.

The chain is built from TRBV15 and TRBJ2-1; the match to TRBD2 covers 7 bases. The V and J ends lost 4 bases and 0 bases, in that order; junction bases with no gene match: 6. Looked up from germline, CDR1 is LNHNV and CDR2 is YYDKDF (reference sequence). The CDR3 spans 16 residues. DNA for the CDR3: TGTGCCACCAGCACTAGCGGAGGGAGCTCCTACAATGAGCAGTTCTTC. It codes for CATSTSGGSSYNEQFF.

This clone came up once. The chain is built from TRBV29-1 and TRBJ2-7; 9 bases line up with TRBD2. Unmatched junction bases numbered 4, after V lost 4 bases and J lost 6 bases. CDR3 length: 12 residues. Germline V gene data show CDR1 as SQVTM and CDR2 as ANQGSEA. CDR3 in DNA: TGCAGCGTTGCCACTAGCGGGTCCGAGCAGTACTTC. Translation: CSVATSGSEQYF.

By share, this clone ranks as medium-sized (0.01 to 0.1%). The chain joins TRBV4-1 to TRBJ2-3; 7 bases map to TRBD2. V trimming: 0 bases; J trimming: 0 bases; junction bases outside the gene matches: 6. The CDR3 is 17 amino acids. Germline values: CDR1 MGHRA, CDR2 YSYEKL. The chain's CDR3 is CASSQDGSGVSTDTQYF. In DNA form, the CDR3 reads TGCGCCAGCAGCCAAGACGGGAGCGGGGTAAGCACAGATACGCAGTATTTT.

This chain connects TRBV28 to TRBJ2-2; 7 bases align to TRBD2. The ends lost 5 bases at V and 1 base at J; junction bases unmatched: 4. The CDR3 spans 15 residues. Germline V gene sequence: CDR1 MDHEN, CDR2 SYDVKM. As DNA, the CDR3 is TGTGCCAGCAGTCCGGGCGGGGGGAACACCGGGGAGCTGTTTTTT. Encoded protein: CASSPGGGNTGELFF.